Listed here are 30 T cell receptor beta chains from one sample, sequenced in a study of cytomegalovirus exposure and HLA in healthy donors listed by TCRdb under 2017. Receptor libraries were prepared by the immunoSEQ multiplex PCR assay. The multiplex PCR relied on a mix of 60 forward primers for TCR Vbeta segments and 13 reverse primers for TCR Jbeta segments. TCRdb took over this immuneACCESS table, retaining in-frame rearrangements with V and J assigned. Such tables are incomplete; in checked studies, under half of the missing clones stem from an unresolved V gene, and the remainder is unexplained. The table for this sample lists roughly 180,000 clones; nearly 80% of them were counted only once. About 6% of the sample goes to the ten largest clones. Sequencing used PBMCs. All receptors come from a woman in her twenties or thirties in good health and CMV-seropositive.

The rearrangement joins TRBV6-4 to TRBJ1-1; a possible D gene is TRBD1 (5 bases). Trimming left V 6 bases short and J 3 bases short, with 14 bases between. The CDR3 loop spans 14 amino acids. Germline CDR1 is MRHNA and CDR2 is SNTAGT. The CDR3 region is CASRRQGGDTEAFF. The CDR3 DNA is TGTGCCAGCAGGAGGCAGGGTGGAGACACTGAAGCTTTCTTT.

This clone was seen just once. The same CDR3 also results from other DNA sequences found in this sample. The chain combines TRBV7-9 with TRBJ2-7; TRBD1 matches at 10 bases. The junction had 14 bases not matched to a gene; V was cut back by 5 bases and J by 7 bases. The germline V gene encodes CDR1 SEHNR and CDR2 FQNEAQ (reference sequence). This CDR3 contains 16 residues. In DNA, the CDR3 is TGTGCCAGCAGCCACAGCGCCGGGACAGGGGTAGGGGAGCAGTACTTC. This encodes CASSHSAGTGVGEQYF.

This chain links TRBV6-5 with TRBJ1-4; no firm D call. V was pared by 5 bases and J by 8 bases, with 15 bases between. Germline values: CDR1 MNHEY, CDR2 SVGAGI. The length of the CDR3 is 14 residues. CDR3 protein: CASSTEGRREKLFF. For the CDR3, the DNA is TGTGCCAGCAGTACAGAGGGTCGGCGGGAAAAACTGTTTTTT.

The chain has TRBV27 and TRBJ1-6; D is unclear. The CDR3 sequence is 15 residues long. Germline assignment: CDR1 MNHEY and CDR2 SMNVEV (reference sequence). The V end was cut by 6 bases, the J end by 1 base, with 10 bases between. This CDR3 is CASSRPGSYNSPLHF. CDR3 nucleotide sequence: TGTGCCAGCAGCCGTCCGGGGTCCTATAATTCACCCCTCCACTTT.

The chain recombines TRBV11-3 with TRBJ2-5, with 7 bases aligning to TRBD1. The CDR3 extends over 14 amino acids. Germline trimming cut 5 bases from V and 2 bases from J; bases unmatched to any gene: 5. Germline CDR1 reads SGHNT; CDR2 reads YENEEA. CDR3 in DNA: TGTGCCAGCAGCAGGGGACAGTCACAAGAGACCCAGTACTTC. As protein: CASSRGQSQETQYF.

This sequence joins TRBV6-5 and TRBJ1-2; maybe TRBD1 (6 bases). The CDR3 has 15 amino acids. Germline values: CDR1 MNHEY, CDR2 SVGAGI. Deletions cut 0 bases from V and 5 bases from J, with 13 bases between. This CDR3 reads CASSYSDRPLYGYTF. The CDR3 nucleotides are TGTGCCAGCAGTTACTCCGACAGGCCACTGTATGGCTACACCTTC.

The chain uses TRBV5-4 and TRBJ1-5; D is unclear. The germline V gene encodes CDR1 SGHNT and CDR2 YYREEE (reference sequence). The CDR3 totals 14 residues. Trimming stripped 4 bases from V and 4 bases from J, with 12 bases between. The CDR3 region is CASSPTRPNQPQHF. CDR3 sequence (DNA): TGTGCCAGCAGCCCGACAAGGCCTAATCAGCCCCAGCATTTT.

This clone was counted a single time. V gene TRBV5-1 combines with J gene TRBJ2-4, with D maybe TRBD2 (6 bases). V lost 3 bases, J lost 0 bases, and 7 bases lay in between. The germline CDR1 and CDR2 sequences are SGHRS and YFSETQ. The CDR3 spans 14 residues. The CDR3 DNA reads TGCGCCAGCAGCTCGGGACTAGCCAAAAACATTCAGTACTTC. Protein product: CASSSGLAKNIQYF.

This clone appeared a few times. The chain couples TRBV11-2 to TRBJ1-2; TRBD1 agrees at 11 bases. Germline V gene sequence: CDR1 SGHAT, CDR2 FQNNGV. The CDR3 runs 15 residues. The junction had 16 bases not matched to a gene; V was cut back by 6 bases and J by 13 bases. CDR3 loop: CASRGADRGPSSFTF. In DNA, the CDR3 is TGTGCCAGCAGAGGAGCGGACAGGGGGCCATCTTCTTTCACCTTC.

The CDR3: CASSMVHRSHEQYF. As DNA, the CDR3 is TGTGCCAGCAGTATGGTCCATAGATCCCACGAGCAGTACTTC. V and J are TRBV28 and TRBJ2-7; D gene uncertain. V was cut by 5 bases and J by 5 bases, with 16 bases left in between. The CDR3 sequence is 14 residues long. The germline gives CDR1 MDHEN, CDR2 SYDVKM.

This chain links TRBV18 with TRBJ2-6; D remains ambiguous. The CDR3 has 16 amino acids. Germline CDR1 and CDR2: KGHSH and LQKENI. The V end lost 1 base, the J end lost 0 bases, and 7 bases lay between the germline ends. The CDR3 region has the DNA TGTGCCAGCTCACCACTGTCAGACTCTGGGGCCAACGTCCTGACTTTC. Translation: CASSPLSDSGANVLTF.

This chain uses TRBV28 with TRBJ1-4; D is undetermined. V was pared by 2 bases and J by 8 bases, with 9 bases between. This CDR3 region has 13 residues. Germline CDR1 is MDHEN and CDR2 is SYDVKM. The CDR3 reads CASSLRVWEKLFF. CDR3 nucleotides: TGTGCCAGCAGTTTACGGGTCTGGGAAAAACTGTTTTTT.

This chain's CDR3 is CASTLSVRGETQYF. The CDR3 DNA reads as TGTGCCAGCACGTTATCAGTTCGGGGAGAGACCCAGTACTTC. The chain carries TRBV28 and TRBJ2-5, with D perhaps TRBD2 (5 bases). Germline V gene sequence: CDR1 MDHEN, CDR2 SYDVKM. The CDR3 runs 14 residues. The ends were cut back, 7 bases at V and 4 bases at J, with 16 bases in the middle.

The chain has TRBV18 and TRBJ1-1; D gene ambiguous. This CDR3 spans 14 amino acids. Germline V gene data show CDR1 as KGHSH and CDR2 as LQKENI. The ends were cut back, 1 base at V and 7 bases at J, with 13 bases in the middle. This CDR3 is CASSPRGRVGEAFF. The CDR3 DNA follows: TGTGCCAGCTCACCACGCGGGCGCGTCGGTGAAGCTTTCTTT.

This clone was found a few times. This sequence joins TRBV28 and TRBJ2-7; 7 nucleotides line up with TRBD2. Germline loops: CDR1 MDHEN, CDR2 SYDVKM. This CDR3 comprises 14 residues. V shed 4 bases, J shed 7 bases, and the junction held 10 bases outside the gene matches. CDR3 residues: CASSSPSGKEEQYF. As DNA, the CDR3 is TGTGCCAGCAGTTCGCCTAGCGGAAAAGAGGAGCAGTACTTC.

The chain carries TRBV5-6 and TRBJ1-6; D ambiguous. Per germline, CDR1 SGHDT and CDR2 YYEEEE. V lost 1 base, J lost 0 bases, and 14 bases lay in between. The CDR3 is 18 amino acids. The CDR3: CASSLLAGGSSYNSPLHF. The CDR3 DNA reads as TGTGCCAGCAGCTTGTTGGCAGGAGGTAGCTCCTATAATTCACCCCTCCACTTT.

This clone was seen once. The CDR3, as DNA: TGTGCCAGCAAACCTCAGGGGGCCAGCTCCTACGAGCAGTACTTC. Its translation: CASKPQGASSYEQYF. The chain uses TRBV6-5 and TRBJ2-7; 8 bases are a match to TRBD1. V dropped 7 bases and J dropped 0; count of bases not matched to a gene: 8. The CDR3 has 15 amino acids. Germline lookup yields CDR1 MNHEY and CDR2 SVGAGI.

The sample holds one count of this clone. V usage is TRBV4-1 and J usage is TRBJ2-7; D gene unclear. Trimming removed 0 bases from V and 4 bases from J, with 16 bases in between. The CDR3 runs to 16 residues. Germline CDR1 reads MGHRA; CDR2 reads YSYEKL. The chain's CDR3 is CASSQDRSPRRYEQYF. The CDR3 nucleotides are TGCGCCAGCAGCCAAGATCGTAGCCCTCGGAGATACGAGCAGTACTTC.

The chain recombines TRBV6-5 with TRBJ1-2; D is unclear. V was shortened by 2 bases and J by 0 bases, with 10 bases between the two germline ends. Germline loops: CDR1 MNHEY, CDR2 SVGAGI. CDR3 size: 15 residues. CDR3 coding DNA: TGTGCCAGCAGTTACGCGGTCTCCACTAACTATGGCTACACCTTC. Its translation: CASSYAVSTNYGYTF.

The chain carries TRBV7-2 and TRBJ2-1, with TRBD1 as a possible D gene (5 bases). The CDR3 runs to 14 residues. Per germline, CDR1 SGHTA and CDR2 FQGNSA. V was clipped by 2 bases and J by 8 bases, with 13 bases between them. The CDR3 sequence is CASSLWAGSDEQFF. The CDR3 region has the DNA TGTGCCAGCAGCTTATGGGCAGGGTCCGATGAGCAGTTCTTC.

This chain connects TRBV7-9 to TRBJ2-7; 8 bases map to TRBD2. The germline V gene has CDR1 SEHNR and CDR2 FQNEAQ (reference sequence). This CDR3 comprises 15 residues. V shed 4 bases, J shed 7 bases, and the junction held 12 bases outside the gene matches. In DNA, the CDR3 is TGTGCCAGCAGCTCACTAGCGGTCCTCGATGGGGAGCAGTACTTC. This translates into CASSSLAVLDGEQYF.

This clone was found once. The same CDR3 is also encoded by other DNA sequences in this sample. The chain joins TRBV29-1 to TRBJ1-2; 10 nucleotides agree with TRBD1. The CDR3 extends over 11 amino acids. Germline loops: CDR1 SQVTM, CDR2 ANQGSEA. The J segment lost 6 bases and the V segment lost 6 bases, leaving 1 base of the junction unmatched. For the CDR3, the DNA is TGCAGCGTGGGACAGGGGAATGGCTACACCTTC. As protein: CSVGQGNGYTF. The full variable domain, rest sourced from reference TRBV29-1 and TRBJ1-2, is SAVISQKPSRDICQRGTSLTIQCQVDSQVTMMFWYRQQPGQSLTLIATANQGSEATYESGFVIDKFPISRPNLTFSTLTVSNMSPEDSSIYLCSVGQGNGYTFGSGTRLTVV.

V is TRBV7-6 and J is TRBJ1-3; TRBD1 matches at 10 bases. V shed 3 bases, J shed 2 bases, and the junction held 1 base outside the gene matches. The germline V gene has CDR1 SGHVS and CDR2 FNYEAQ. This CDR3 comprises 15 residues. As DNA, the CDR3 is TGTGCCAGCAGCTTGACAGGGGGCCCTGGAAACACCATATATTTT. This sequence encodes CASSLTGGPGNTIYF.

The rearrangement links TRBV5-4 to TRBJ1-1; 8 bases align to TRBD1. The CDR3 has 15 amino acids. Germline V lookup: CDR1 SGHNT, CDR2 YYREEE (reference sequence). J gave up 5 bases and V 3 bases, and 9 bases lay outside the gene matches. In DNA form, the CDR3 reads TGTGCCAGCAGCTCATATAACAGGGGGGGAACTGAAGCTTTCTTT. It translates to CASSSYNRGGTEAFF.

The V gene is TRBV18, the J gene TRBJ1-1; no clear D gene. V was shortened by 5 bases and J by 1 base, with 11 bases between the two germline ends. CDR3 length: 14 amino acids. CDR1 and CDR2 from the germline V gene are KGHSH and LQKENI. CDR3 region: CASSITIQNTEAFF. CDR3 coding DNA: TGTGCCAGCTCAATCACAATACAGAACACTGAAGCTTTCTTT.

The rearrangement uses TRBV5-1 and TRBJ2-7; D might be TRBD2 (6 bases). Germline V gene sequence: CDR1 SGHRS, CDR2 YFSETQ. The germline V and J ends were trimmed by 2 bases and 0 bases, with 9 bases remaining between them. This CDR3 is 14 amino acids long. As DNA, the CDR3 is TGCGCCAGCAGCTTCTACGGGAGCTCCTACGAGCAGTACTTC. Amino acid sequence: CASSFYGSSYEQYF.

The rearrangement links TRBV6-1 to TRBJ2-2; no clear D gene. Germline CDR1 reads MNHNS; CDR2 reads SASEGT. This CDR3 comprises 13 residues. Deletions cut 7 bases from V and 5 bases from J, with 11 bases between. This chain's CDR3 is CASILHWTGELFF. The CDR3 DNA follows: TGTGCCAGCATCCTCCACTGGACCGGGGAGCTGTTTTTT.

The CDR3 protein is CASSLGAGDTEAFF. In DNA form, the CDR3 reads TGTGCCAGCAGCTTAGGGGCCGGGGACACTGAAGCTTTCTTT. The gene calls are TRBV7-9 and TRBJ1-1; D gene uncertain. V lost 1 base and J lost 3, with 9 bases in between. The CDR3 spans 14 residues. Germline V gives CDR1 SEHNR, CDR2 FQNEAQ (reference sequence).

The chain links TRBV11-2 to TRBJ1-2; TRBD1 agrees at 7 bases. Unmatched junction bases numbered 12, after V lost 5 bases and J lost 3 bases. The CDR3 extends over 16 amino acids. Germline-derived CDR1 and CDR2 are SGHAT and FQNNGV. The CDR3 DNA reads as TGTGCCAGCAGCCCCCTGTCCCATCAGGGGGACTATGGCTACACCTTC. Protein product: CASSPLSHQGDYGYTF.

This clone was detected only a few times. The gene calls are TRBV4-2 and TRBJ1-3, with D hard to call. V lost 1 base and J 0 bases, leaving 10 bases between the germline ends. The CDR3 is 16 amino acids. CDR1 is LGHNA, CDR2 YNFKEQ, per germline. CDR3 residues: CASSQGGLNSGNTIYF. CDR3 DNA sequence: TGTGCCAGCAGCCAAGGCGGACTGAACTCTGGAAACACCATATATTTT.